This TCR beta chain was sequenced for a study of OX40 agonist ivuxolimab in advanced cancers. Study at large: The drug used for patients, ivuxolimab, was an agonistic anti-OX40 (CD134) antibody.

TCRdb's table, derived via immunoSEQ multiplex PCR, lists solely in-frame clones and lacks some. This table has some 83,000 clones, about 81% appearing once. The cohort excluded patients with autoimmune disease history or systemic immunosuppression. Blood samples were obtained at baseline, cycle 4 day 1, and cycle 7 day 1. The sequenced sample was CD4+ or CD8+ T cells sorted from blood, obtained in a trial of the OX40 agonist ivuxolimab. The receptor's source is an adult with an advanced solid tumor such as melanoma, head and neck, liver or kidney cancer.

CDR3 amino acids: CASSPRPLGSYNEQFF. CDR3 bases: TGTGCCAGCTCACCCCGGCCCTTGGGCTCCTACAATGAGCAGTTCTTC. The gene calls are TRBV18 and TRBJ2-1; D remains ambiguous. Germline lookup yields CDR1 KGHSH and CDR2 LQKENI. Trimming stripped 3 bases from V and 0 bases from J, with 12 bases between. This CDR3 is 16 amino acids long.